These 18 T cell receptor beta chains were sequenced from one sample in a study of spatial heterogeneity in lung cancer. Study-level points and caveats: Tracking of tumor mutation counts was seen in expanded intratumoral alpha and beta TCR counts.

Time point here: sample taken at primary tumor resection. Antigens of these TCRs are unknown. One entry per CDR3 protein results from TCRdb running MiXCR on the 5' RACE reads. The sample holds about 5,900 distinct CDR3 sequences; around 16% are singletons and the top ten take 8.5% to 12%. The sequencing here drew on lung tumor tissue, taken at surgery. The receptors were gathered from a male donor with early-stage non-small cell lung cancer.

This clonotype is termed medium-sized (0.01 to 0.1%). As an off-target read in a library built for alpha chains, this beta chain has a frequency of little significance. This sequence joins TRBV5-4 and TRBJ1-2, with D uncertain. The V end was cut by 0 bases, the J end by 4 bases, with 13 bases between. Germline CDR1 SGHNT, CDR2 YYREEE (reference sequence). This CDR3 is built from 15 residues. The CDR3: CASSLEASRIYGYTF. The CDR3 DNA reads as TGTGCCAGCAGCTTGGAGGCCTCCCGAATCTATGGCTACACCTTC.

On this clonotype itself: Since it is a stray read in a library aimed at alpha chains, this beta chain has a size that is not meaningful. J is TRBJ2-3 and V is TRBV3-1; D unresolved. The CDR3 spans 15 residues. The V end was cut by 0 bases, the J end by 1 base, with 8 bases between. CDR1 LGHDT and CDR2 YNNKEL come from the germline V gene (reference sequence). CDR3 nucleotides: TGTGCCAGCAGCCAAGATTCCCGGGGCACAGATACGCAGTATTTT. Amino acid sequence: CASSQDSRGTDTQYF.

This clonotype is classed as medium-sized. As an off-target read in a library built for alpha chains, this beta chain has a frequency of little significance. This chain links TRBV6-2 or TRBV6-3 with TRBJ1-1, with TRBD1 matching over 7 bases. Germline CDR1 and CDR2: MNHEY and SVGEGT. Trimming took 7 bases from V and 0 from J; bases not matched to a gene: 5. The CDR3 is 14 residues long. CDR3 coding DNA: TGTGCCAGCACCGATACAGGGGTGAACACTGAAGCTTTCTTT. Translated: CASTDTGVNTEAFF.

A remark on this clonotype: This beta chain was picked up by a library intended for alpha chains and is off target, so its count carries little meaning. This chain links TRBV7-2 with TRBJ1-4, with 7 bases fitting TRBD1. The CDR3 contains 14 residues. Looked up from germline, CDR1 is SGHTA and CDR2 is FQGNSA. Germline trimming cut 4 bases from V and 8 bases from J; bases unmatched to any gene: 7. The DNA of the CDR3 is TGTGCCAGCAGCTACCAGGGGGTCCGGGAAAAACTGTTTTTT. Residues: CASSYQGVREKLFF.

This clonotype is deemed medium-sized. The library was prepared for alpha chains; this beta chain is a stray read, so its frequency means little. The chain employs TRBV6-1 and TRBJ1-1, with D unresolved. Germline V CDR1 and CDR2: MNHNS, SASEGT. V was clipped by 3 bases and J by 11 bases, with 10 bases between them. The CDR3 has 11 residues. Here the CDR3 reads CASSDRFTAFF. CDR3 sequence (DNA): TGTGCCAGCAGTGACCGGTTTACCGCTTTCTTT.

In its sample, this clonotype ranks as medium-sized (0.01 to 0.1%). With the library built for alpha chains, this beta chain is off target and its frequency is not meaningful. This CDR3 is CASSLADETQYF. CDR3 coding DNA: TGTGCCAGCAGCTTAGCGGACGAGACCCAGTACTTC. The chain combines TRBV7-6 with TRBJ2-5; D ambiguous. Germline CDR1 is SGHVS and CDR2 is FNYEAQ. This CDR3 spans 12 amino acids. The V end was cut by 0 bases, the J end by 5 bases, with 4 bases between. The entire variable domain, with the rest obtained from reference TRBV7-6 and TRBJ2-5, is as follows: GAGVSQSPRYKVTKRGQDVALRCDPISGHVSLYWYRQALGQGPEFLTYFNYEAQQDKSGLPNDRFSAERPEGSISTLTIQRTEQRDSAMYRCASSLADETQYFGPGTRLLVL.

This clonotype showed up just a few times. This beta chain appears as a stray read in a library generated for alpha chains; its size is not informative. The chain combines TRBV24-1 with TRBJ2-5, with D unclear. V lost 3 bases and J 4 bases, leaving 14 bases between the germline ends. The CDR3 spans 15 residues. Per the germline V gene, CDR1 is KGHDR and CDR2 is SFDVKD. The CDR3 loop is CATSDADGTGETQYF. Here the CDR3 DNA reads TGTGCCACCAGTGATGCTGACGGTACGGGAGAGACCCAGTACTTC.

Worth noting for this clonotype: A much larger clone differs from this one at a single base, so this may be a read error. The library was designed around alpha chains, so this beta chain is a stray read whose abundance carries little weight. This chain links TRBV9 with TRBJ1-6; D gene unclear. The CDR3 contains 13 residues. V lost 4 bases to trimming and J lost 11 bases, with 13 bases between them. CDR1 and CDR2 (germline): SGDLS, YYNGEE. CDR3 in DNA: TGTGCCAGCAGCACGGACCTTGGGGCACCCCTCCACTTT. Protein product: CASSTDLGAPLHF.

About this clonotype itself: Since a much larger clone is just one base distant, this may be a read error. Found in a library prepared for alpha chains, this beta chain is an off-target read, and its abundance has little meaning. V usage is TRBV7-2 and J usage is TRBJ2-2, with unresolved D. V was clipped by 0 bases and J by 0 bases, with 8 bases between them. Germline V gene data show CDR1 as SGHTA and CDR2 as FQGNSA. There are 16 residues in the CDR3. The CDR3 region has the DNA TGTACCAGCAGCTTAGCAACACCTCCGAACACCGGGGAGCTGTTTTTT. Translation gives CTSSLATPPNTGELFF. Drawing the rest from reference TRBV7-2 and TRBJ2-2, the complete variable domain is GAGVSQSPSNKVTEKGKDVELRCDPISGHTALYWYRQSLGQGLEFLIYFQGNSAPDKSGLPSDRFSAERTGGSVSTLTIQRTQQEDSAVYLCTSSLATPPNTGELFFGEGSRLTVL.

As concerns this clonotype: Since it is a stray read in a library aimed at alpha chains, this beta chain has a size that is not meaningful. The chain couples TRBV15 to TRBJ2-7; 14 bases are a match to TRBD2. Germline values: CDR1 LNHNV, CDR2 YYDKDF (reference sequence). The CDR3 is made up of 17 amino acids. V lost 3 bases to trimming and J lost 6 bases; unmatched junction nucleotides: 10. DNA for the CDR3: TGTGCCACCAGCAGCCTGACTAGCGGGAGGGCCGGGGGCGAGCAGTACTTC. Translated: CATSSLTSGRAGGEQYF.

This clonotype was found many times. A library made for alpha chains picked up this beta chain off target, so its size means little. This chain links TRBV11-2 with TRBJ2-2; no clear D. CDR3 length: 13 residues. The V end lost 2 bases, the J end lost 4 bases, and 5 bases lay between the germline ends. The germline gives CDR1 SGHAT, CDR2 FQNNGV. CDR3 loop: CASSLYSTGELFF. The DNA of the CDR3 is TGTGCCAGCAGCTTATACTCCACCGGGGAGCTGTTTTTT.

This clonotype is deemed large. In a library made to pick up alpha chains, this beta chain is a stray read with a size that means little. The chain combines TRBV7-2 with TRBJ2-5; 14 nucleotides align to TRBD2. CDR1 is SGHTA, CDR2 FQGNSA, per germline. This CDR3 region has 19 residues. With V trimmed by 2 bases and J by 3 bases, 11 bases remained unmatched. CDR3 amino acids: CASSLLGPGLAGVEETQYF. The CDR3 DNA is TGTGCCAGCAGCTTACTGGGGCCGGGACTAGCGGGAGTGGAAGAGACCCAGTACTTC. The entire variable domain, with the rest obtained from reference TRBV7-2 and TRBJ2-5, is as follows: GAGVSQSPSNKVTEKGKDVELRCDPISGHTALYWYRQSLGQGLEFLIYFQGNSAPDKSGLPSDRFSAERTGGSVSTLTIQRTQQEDSAVYLCASSLLGPGLAGVEETQYFGPGTRLLVL.

Turning to this clonotype: This beta chain is an unintended read in a library built for alpha chains; its size means little. The chain carries TRBV12-3 or TRBV12-4 and TRBJ1-4; D call uncertain. This CDR3 has 18 amino acids. The ends were cut back, 1 base at V and 0 bases at J, with 15 bases in the middle. CDR3 protein: CASSLGTPGPTTNEKLFF. The CDR3 bases are TGTGCCAGCAGTTTAGGGACGCCCGGGCCTACAACTAATGAAAAACTGTTTTTT.

This clonotype is classed as medium-sized (0.01 to 0.1%). This beta chain is an off-target read within a library intended for alpha chains, so its frequency means little. The V gene is TRBV4-1, the J gene TRBJ1-2; D unclear. Per the germline V gene, CDR1 is MGHRA and CDR2 is YSYEKL. The CDR3 has 17 residues. Deletions cut 4 bases from V and 0 bases from J, with 18 bases between. CDR3 nucleotides: TGCGCCAGCAGCCCCCGGAACGGCGGAGAGGCTAACTATGGCTACACCTTC. Amino acids: CASSPRNGGEANYGYTF.

This clonotype is medium-sized. The size of this beta chain means little, since it is a stray read in a library made for alpha chains. V is TRBV12-3 or TRBV12-4 and J is TRBJ1-1; no reliable D call. CDR3 length: 10 amino acids. Trimming shortened V by 1 base and J by 11 bases, and 5 bases separated the two germline ends. The DNA of the CDR3 is TGTGCCAGCAGTTTAGATAGGGCTTTCTTT. Its translation is CASSLDRAFF.

This clonotype is categorized as medium-sized. The library was prepared for alpha chains; this beta chain is a stray read, so its frequency means little. V gene TRBV14 combines with J gene TRBJ2-2; the D is unclear. The germline CDR1 and CDR2 sequences are SGHDN and FVKESK. The CDR3 sequence is 14 residues long. V lost 4 bases and J lost 4, with 10 bases in between. The chain's CDR3 is CASSRFTSTGELFF. Here the CDR3 DNA reads TGTGCCAGCAGCCGATTCACGAGCACCGGGGAGCTGTTTTTT.

In this sample, this clonotype is medium-sized (0.01 to 0.1%). The size of this beta chain means little, since it is a stray read in a library made for alpha chains. The rearrangement links TRBV5-1 to TRBJ1-2; TRBD1 matches 9 bases. The ends lost 3 bases at V and 4 bases at J; junction bases unmatched: 4. CDR3 length equals 14 residues. Looked up from germline, CDR1 is SGHRS and CDR2 is YFSETQ. In DNA form, the CDR3 reads TGCGCCAGCAGCTGGGGACAGGGTGGCTATGGCTACACCTTC. This sequence encodes CASSWGQGGYGYTF.

This clonotype is medium-sized in the sample. In a library made to pick up alpha chains, this beta chain is a stray read with a size that means little. This rearrangement joins TRBV4-2 to TRBJ2-7; TRBD2 might be the D (7 bases). The germline CDR1 and CDR2 sequences are LGHNA and YNFKEQ. This CDR3 is 14 amino acids long. The germline V and J ends were trimmed by 4 bases and 3 bases, with 13 bases remaining between them. In DNA, the CDR3 is TGTGCCAGCAGCCGCAGGGAGGGGGACTACGAGCAGTACTTC. Protein sequence: CASSRREGDYEQYF.